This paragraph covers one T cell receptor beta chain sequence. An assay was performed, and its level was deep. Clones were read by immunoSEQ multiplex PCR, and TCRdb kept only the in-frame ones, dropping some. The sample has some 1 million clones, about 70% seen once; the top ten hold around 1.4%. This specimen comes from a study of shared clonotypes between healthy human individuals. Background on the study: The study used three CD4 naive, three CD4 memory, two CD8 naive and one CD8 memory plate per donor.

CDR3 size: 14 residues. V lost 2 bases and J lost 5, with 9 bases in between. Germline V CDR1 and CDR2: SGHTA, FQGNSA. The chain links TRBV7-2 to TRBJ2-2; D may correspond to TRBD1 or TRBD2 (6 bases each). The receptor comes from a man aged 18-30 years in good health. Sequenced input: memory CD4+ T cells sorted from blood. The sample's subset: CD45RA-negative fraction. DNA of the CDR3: TGTGCCAGCAGCTTAACAGGGAGGACCGGGGAGCTGTTTTTT. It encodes CASSLTGRTGELFF.